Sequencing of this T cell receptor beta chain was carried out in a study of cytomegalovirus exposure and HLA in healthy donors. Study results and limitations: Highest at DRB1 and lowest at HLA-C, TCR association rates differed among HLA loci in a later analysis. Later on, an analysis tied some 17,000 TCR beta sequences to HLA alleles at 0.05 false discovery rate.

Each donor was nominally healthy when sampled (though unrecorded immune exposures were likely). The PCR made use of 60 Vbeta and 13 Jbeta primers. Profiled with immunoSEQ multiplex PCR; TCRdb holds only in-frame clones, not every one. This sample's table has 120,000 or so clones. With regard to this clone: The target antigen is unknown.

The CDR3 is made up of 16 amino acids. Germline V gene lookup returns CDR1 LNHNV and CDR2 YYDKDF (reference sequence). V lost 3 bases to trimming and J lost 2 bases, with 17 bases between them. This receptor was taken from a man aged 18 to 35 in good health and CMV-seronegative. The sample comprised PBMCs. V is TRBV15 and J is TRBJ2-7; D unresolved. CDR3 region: CATSRELPRETYEQYF. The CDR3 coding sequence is TGTGCCACCAGCAGGGAGCTCCCCCGAGAGACCTACGAGCAGTACTTC.